The next 29 T cell receptor beta chains were all read from a single sample in a study of T cells in Graves' hyperthyroidism and ophthalmopathy. TCR beta CDR3 regions were amplified from RNA. With the HTBI primer set, the TCR CDR3 went through a first round of RT-PCR. TCRdb independently ran MiXCR on the multiplex PCR reads; one entry per CDR3 protein. The sample yields some 300,000 distinct CDR3 sequences, about 19% seen once. The sample comprised blood. These receptors all come from a man in his fifties or sixties with Graves' ophthalmopathy.

The rearrangement links TRBV14 to TRBJ2-3, with 8 bases lining up with TRBD2. The CDR3 extends over 16 amino acids. V lost 2 bases, J lost 2 bases, and 6 bases stayed unmatched. Germline V gene sequence: CDR1 SGHDN, CDR2 FVKESK. Here the CDR3 reads CASSQRLAGVTDTQYF. CDR3 DNA sequence: TGTGCCAGCAGCCAAAGGCTAGCGGGTGTCACAGATACGCAGTATTTT.

This clonotype was found many times. This chain connects TRBV2 to TRBJ2-1; 8 bases align to TRBD2. Per the germline V gene, CDR1 is SNHLY and CDR2 is FYNNEI. J lost 7 bases, V lost 6 bases, and 14 bases had no gene match. This CDR3 region has 16 residues. The CDR3 reads CASRAIPGLVINEQFF. Here the CDR3 DNA reads TGTGCCAGCAGGGCTATTCCGGGACTAGTGATAAATGAGCAGTTCTTC.

This clonotype was observed many times. The chain has TRBV7-9 and TRBJ2-3, with 13 bases that match TRBD2. The length of the CDR3 is 17 residues. V gave up 4 bases and J gave up 2 bases; unmatched junction bases: 6. Germline CDR1 and CDR2: SEHNR and FQNEAQ (reference sequence). As DNA, the CDR3 is TGTGCCAGCAGCTCCTACGGACTAGCGGGAGACACAGATACGCAGTATTTT. Its translation is CASSSYGLAGDTDTQYF.

This clonotype was recorded many times. The genes are TRBV7-9 and TRBJ1-4; D unclear. Trimming stripped 3 bases from V and 8 bases from J, with 10 bases between. The germline V gene has CDR1 SEHNR and CDR2 FQNEAQ (reference sequence). CDR3 length equals 13 residues. The CDR3 bases are TGTGCCAGCAGCTTCGGCCAAGGGGAAAAACTGTTTTTT. Its translation is CASSFGQGEKLFF. The whole variable domain, remainder taken from reference TRBV7-9 and TRBJ1-4, is DTGVSQNPRHKITKRGQNVTFRCDPISEHNRLYWYRQTLGQGPEFLTYFQNEAQLEKSRLLSDRFSAERPKGSFSTLEIQRTEQGDSAMYLCASSFGQGEKLFFGSGTQLSVL.

CDR3 in amino acids: CASTGLAGRSSYEQYF. CDR3 bases: TGCGCCAGCACTGGACTAGCGGGCAGGAGCTCCTACGAGCAGTACTTC. V is TRBV10-2 and J is TRBJ2-7; 11 bases are a match to TRBD2. In germline, CDR1 is WSHSY, CDR2 SAAADI. The CDR3 runs to 16 residues. J was trimmed by 0 bases and V by 7 bases; bases with no gene match: 8.

The chain employs TRBV7-9 and TRBJ2-5; D is uncertain. The CDR3 extends over 12 amino acids. CDR1 is SEHNR and CDR2 is FQNEAQ in the germline V gene (reference sequence). V dropped 2 bases and J dropped 7 bases, with 8 bases sitting between them. The CDR3 DNA is TGTGCCAGCAGCTTACTAGATGGGACCCAGTACTTC. This translates into CASSLLDGTQYF.

This clonotype was seen a handful of times. The V call is TRBV6-1, the J call TRBJ2-3; D unclear. Trimming took off 8 bases at V and 7 bases at J, with 25 bases between the two ends. CDR3 length: 16 amino acids. From germline, CDR1 is MNHNS and CDR2 SASEGT. CDR3 DNA sequence: TGTGCCAGCCTACAAAACCTCCAGGAAATATCCCATACGCAGTATTTT. This sequence encodes CASLQNLQEISHTQYF.

This clonotype was recorded many times. This chain's CDR3 is CSARDGGGSYEQYF. The CDR3, as DNA: TGCAGTGCTAGAGACGGCGGGGGAAGCTACGAGCAGTACTTC. This rearrangement joins TRBV20-1 to TRBJ2-7; 7 bases map to TRBD2. Losses at the gene ends were 0 bases for V and 3 bases for J; bases not matched to a gene: 5. The length of the CDR3 is 14 residues. The V gene's germline CDR1 is DFQATT and CDR2 SNEGSKA (reference sequence).

The CDR3 is CSARKWDSNSPLHF. The CDR3, as DNA: TGCAGTGCTAGAAAGTGGGACAGCAATTCACCCCTCCACTTT. This chain uses TRBV20-1 with TRBJ1-6; 7 bases are a match to TRBD1. V lost 2 bases to trimming and J lost 7 bases; unmatched junction nucleotides: 5. CDR3 length equals 14 residues. CDR1 is DFQATT and CDR2 is SNEGSKA in the germline V gene (reference sequence).

The chain has TRBV10-3 and TRBJ2-7; 7 positions match TRBD2. The germline V gene has CDR1 ENHRY and CDR2 SYGVKD. With V trimmed by 5 bases and J by 5 bases, 3 bases remained unmatched. The CDR3 has 12 amino acids. The CDR3 here is CAISPAGDEQYF. For the CDR3, the DNA is TGTGCCATCAGTCCTGCGGGGGACGAGCAGTACTTC.

This clonotype was counted at least ten times. The chain has TRBV14 and TRBJ1-1, with 7 bases aligning to TRBD1. Trimming cost V 1 base and J 12 bases; bases outside gene matches: 5. The CDR3 sequence is 12 residues long. Germline assignment: CDR1 SGHDN and CDR2 FVKESK. The CDR3 loop is CASSQVTGRTFF. For the CDR3, the DNA is TGTGCCAGCAGCCAAGTGACAGGGCGGACTTTCTTT.

This clonotype was counted ten times or more. The V gene is TRBV5-6, the J gene TRBJ1-1; TRBD1 might be the D (5 bases). The ends were cut back, 3 bases at V and 1 base at J, with 10 bases in the middle. The CDR3 has 14 amino acids. Germline loops: CDR1 SGHDT, CDR2 YYEEEE. Written as DNA, the CDR3 is TGTGCCAGCAGCTCCTTCGACAGGAACACTGAAGCTTTCTTT. Its protein product is CASSSFDRNTEAFF.

This clonotype was recorded a few times. V usage is TRBV7-8 and J usage is TRBJ1-1; D is unclear. The CDR3 is made up of 15 amino acids. Per the germline V gene, CDR1 is SGHVS and CDR2 is FQNEAQ. Trimming left V 5 bases short and J 1 base short, with 14 bases between. The CDR3 is CASSRRGQQNTEAFF. DNA for the CDR3: TGTGCCAGCAGCCGACGCGGGCAGCAGAACACTGAAGCTTTCTTT.

The chain is built from TRBV12-3 or TRBV12-4 and TRBJ2-2; D is undetermined. V gave up 5 bases and J gave up 4 bases, with 8 bases separating them. The CDR3 is made up of 13 amino acids. CDR3 coding DNA: TGTGCCAGCAGTCCCTTCCGCACCGGGGAGCTGTTTTTT. As protein: CASSPFRTGELFF.

This clonotype was counted ten times or more. The V gene is TRBV9, the J gene TRBJ2-7, with TRBD2 matching over 8 bases. After removal of 0 bases from V and 2 bases from J, the junction contained 4 bases not matched to a gene. CDR1 SGDLS and CDR2 YYNGEE come from the germline V gene. The CDR3 is made up of 15 amino acids. The CDR3: CASSVDSGTAYEQYF. CDR3 bases: TGTGCCAGCAGCGTAGATAGCGGGACCGCCTACGAGCAGTACTTC.

This clonotype was counted only a few times. The chain carries TRBV12-3 or TRBV12-4 and TRBJ1-4; maybe TRBD1 (6 bases). With 5 bases removed from V and 6 bases from J, the gap between germline ends came to 22 bases. This CDR3 is built from 17 residues. For the CDR3, the DNA is TGTGCCAGCAGTCCGCCATCGGGGGCCCTGGGGTATGAAAAACTGTTTTTT. Translation: CASSPPSGALGYEKLFF.

There are a few counts of this clonotype. The chain uses TRBV20-1 and TRBJ2-7; TRBD1 aligns across 8 bases. From germline, CDR1 is DFQATT and CDR2 SNEGSKA (reference sequence). After removal of 3 bases from V and 6 bases from J, the junction contained 13 bases not matched to a gene. CDR3 size: 15 residues. CDR3 loop: CSASDRGPYPVEQYF. The CDR3 DNA reads TGCAGTGCTAGTGACAGGGGCCCTTATCCTGTCGAGCAGTACTTC.

The CDR3: CASSPSRVLPLHF. The DNA of the CDR3 is TGTGCCAGCAGCCCGTCGAGGGTTTTACCCCTCCACTTT. The rearrangement uses TRBV3-1 and TRBJ1-6; no firm D call. V was trimmed by 4 bases and J by 12 bases, leaving 13 bases between them. The CDR3 is made up of 13 amino acids. The germline V gene encodes CDR1 LGHDT and CDR2 YNNKEL (reference sequence).

The chain couples TRBV20-1 to TRBJ2-7, with 10 bases that match TRBD1. The germline CDR1 and CDR2 sequences are DFQATT and SNEGSKA (reference sequence). Trimming removed 1 base from V and 6 bases from J; junction bases left unmatched: 3. This CDR3 region has 13 residues. The CDR3 region has the DNA TGCAGTGCTAGAGGACAGGGGGCTTTCGAGCAGTACTTC. The encoded protein is CSARGQGAFEQYF.

This clonotype was seen repeatedly, ten times or more. The CDR3 here is CSVFSADTYEQYF. Here the CDR3 DNA reads TGCAGCGTTTTTTCGGCGGATACCTACGAGCAGTACTTC. The V gene is TRBV29-1, the J gene TRBJ2-7; D gene unclear. Germline CDR1 and CDR2: SQVTM and ANQGSEA. The CDR3 consists of 13 residues. V was clipped by 5 bases and J by 2 bases, with 13 bases between them.

As regards this clonotype: A single base separates this from a much larger clone, so it may be a read error. The chain joins TRBV13 to TRBJ2-1; 8 nucleotides agree with TRBD2. This CDR3 comprises 16 residues. Germline trimming cut 2 bases from V and 7 bases from J; bases unmatched to any gene: 10. Germline values: CDR1 PRHDT, CDR2 FYEKMQ (reference sequence). CDR3 residues: CASSLITGGVINEQFF. The CDR3, as DNA: TGTGCCAGCAGCTTAATTACGGGAGGGGTAATAAATGAGCAGTTCTTC.

This rearrangement joins TRBV5-5 to TRBJ1-1, with unresolved D. The CDR3 contains 13 residues. V dropped 5 bases and J dropped 1 base, with 9 bases sitting between them. Looked up from germline, CDR1 is SGHKS and CDR2 is YYEKEE (reference sequence). The CDR3 bases are TGTGCCAGCAGTCCACAGTCGAACACTGAAGCTTTCTTT. Residues: CASSPQSNTEAFF. The whole variable domain, filled in from reference TRBV5-5 and TRBJ1-1, reads DAGVTQSPTHLIKTRGQQVTLRCSPISGHKSVSWYQQVLGQGPQFIFQYYEKEERGRGNFPDRFSARQFPNYSSELNVNALLLGDSALYLCASSPQSNTEAFFGQGTRLTVV.

This chain joins TRBV20-1 and TRBJ2-7; 9 bases map to TRBD1. Germline-derived CDR1 and CDR2 are DFQATT and SNEGSKA (reference sequence). The CDR3 loop spans 14 amino acids. V dropped 1 base and J dropped 2; count of bases not matched to a gene: 3. The CDR3 nucleotides are TGCAGTGCTAGAGGGACAGGGGCCCCCTACGAGCAGTACTTC. Encoded protein: CSARGTGAPYEQYF.

This clonotype was counted many times. V gene TRBV6-1 combines with J gene TRBJ2-7, with TRBD2 matching 9 bases. The CDR3 sequence is 16 residues long. The V segment lost 4 bases and the J segment 2 bases; nucleotides outside the gene matches: 9. CDR1 and CDR2 from the germline V gene are MNHNS and SASEGT. The CDR3 DNA is TGTGCCAGCAGTGGACCCGGGACTAGCCGCCCCTACGAGCAGTACTTC. This encodes CASSGPGTSRPYEQYF.

This clonotype was counted many times. V usage is TRBV20-1 and J usage is TRBJ2-5; no reliable D call. Germline V gene sequence: CDR1 DFQATT, CDR2 SNEGSKA (reference sequence). This CDR3 is built from 13 residues. Between the trimmed V and J ends, which lost 6 bases and 0 bases, there was a span of 11 bases. CDR3 nucleotide sequence: TGCAGTGCCCATGACCGGAACCAAGAGACCCAGTACTTC. Protein sequence: CSAHDRNQETQYF.

V usage is TRBV3-1 and J usage is TRBJ2-4, with 9 bases that match TRBD1. V was pared by 5 bases and J by 8 bases, with 16 bases of the junction left unmatched. Germline V gene sequence: CDR1 LGHDT, CDR2 YNNKEL (reference sequence). CDR3 length equals 17 residues. DNA of the CDR3: TGTGCCAGCAGCGAGGGGGAACAGGGGGCCTTTTCGGACATTCAGTACTTC. This gives the protein CASSEGEQGAFSDIQYF.

This clonotype has more than one count but fewer than ten. The rearrangement links TRBV20-1 to TRBJ1-2; D is uncertain. Germline CDR1 is DFQATT and CDR2 is SNEGSKA (reference sequence). The CDR3 spans 13 residues. The V gene lost 5 bases and the J gene lost 4 bases, with 14 bases spanning the gap. In DNA, the CDR3 is TGCAGTGCTGGCTCGGGCGGAACCTATGGCTACACCTTC. Translated, it gives CSAGSGGTYGYTF.

This clonotype was seen repeatedly, ten times or more. The chain has TRBV28 and TRBJ2-3; D is possibly TRBD2 (7 bases). V lost 4 bases and J 0 bases, leaving 11 bases between the germline ends. The germline gives CDR1 MDHEN, CDR2 SYDVKM. The CDR3 extends over 15 amino acids. CDR3 sequence (DNA): TGTGCCAGCAGTTCGGGGGGCGTTAGCACAGATACGCAGTATTTT. Amino acid sequence: CASSSGGVSTDTQYF.

The V and J genes are TRBV7-9 and TRBJ2-2; 8 bases are a match to TRBD1. CDR1 is SEHNR, CDR2 FQNEAQ, per germline (reference sequence). The CDR3 is 16 amino acids. The V and J ends lost 5 bases and 0 bases, in that order; junction bases with no gene match: 5. The CDR3: CASSTGQGPNTGELFF. As DNA, the CDR3 is TGTGCCAGCAGCACAGGACAGGGTCCGAACACCGGGGAGCTGTTTTTT.